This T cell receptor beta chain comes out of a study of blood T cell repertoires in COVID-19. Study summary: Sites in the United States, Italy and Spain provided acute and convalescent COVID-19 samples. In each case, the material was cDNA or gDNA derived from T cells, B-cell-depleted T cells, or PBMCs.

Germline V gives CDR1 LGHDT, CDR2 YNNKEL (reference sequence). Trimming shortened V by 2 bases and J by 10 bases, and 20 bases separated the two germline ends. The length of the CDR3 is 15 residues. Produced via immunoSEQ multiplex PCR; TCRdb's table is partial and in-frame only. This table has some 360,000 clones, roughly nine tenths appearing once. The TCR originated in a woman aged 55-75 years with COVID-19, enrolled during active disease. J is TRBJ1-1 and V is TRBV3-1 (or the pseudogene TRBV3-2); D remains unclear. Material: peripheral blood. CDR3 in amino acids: CASSQSLVPLRRAFF. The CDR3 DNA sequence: TGTGCCAGCAGCCAAAGTTTGGTCCCACTGAGGAGAGCTTTCTTT.